The 15 T cell receptor beta chains given below trace back to one sample, sequenced in a study of blood T cell repertoires in COVID-19. The data were produced by immunoSEQ multiplex PCR, yet TCRdb's version contains in-frame clones alone and is incomplete. The table shows around 130,000 clones, with around 87% occurring only once. Sequencing was carried out using peripheral blood. The source of these receptors is a woman aged 55 to 70 with acute or convalescent COVID-19.

The chain uses TRBV5-5 and TRBJ1-1, with D perhaps matching TRBD1 (5 bases). Germline V lookup: CDR1 SGHKS, CDR2 YYEKEE (reference sequence). CDR3 length equals 16 residues. V lost 4 bases and J lost 2, with 18 bases in between. Here the CDR3 reads CASSPAGGIGNTEAFF. CDR3 bases: TGTGCCAGCAGCCCCGCGGGGGGAATAGGCAACACTGAAGCTTTCTTT.

This CDR3 reads CASSKTASSTDTQYF. In DNA, the CDR3 is TGTGCCAGCAGCAAGACAGCCTCTAGCACAGATACGCAGTATTTT. The chain joins TRBV11-2 to TRBJ2-3; D perhaps matches TRBD1 (5 bases). CDR3 size: 15 residues. Trimming took 5 bases from V and 0 from J, leaving 12 bases between them. CDR1 SGHAT and CDR2 FQNNGV come from the germline V gene. Supplemented by reference TRBV11-2 and TRBJ2-3, the full variable domain reads EAGVAQSPRYKIIEKRQSVAFWCNPISGHATLYWYQQILGQGPKLLIQFQNNGVVDDSQLPKDRFSAERLKGVDSTLKIQPAKLEDSAVYLCASSKTASSTDTQYFGPGTRLTVL.

The chain combines TRBV5-1 with TRBJ2-1, with 8 bases aligning to TRBD1. Germline V CDR1 and CDR2: SGHRS, YFSETQ. J gave up 9 bases and V 4 bases, and 3 bases lay outside the gene matches. The CDR3 sequence is 12 residues long. The CDR3 DNA follows: TGCGCCAGCAGCCGACAGGGGAGTGAGCAGTTCTTC. Its protein product is CASSRQGSEQFF.

This chain uses TRBV24-1 with TRBJ2-2; perhaps TRBD2 as D (5 bases). Germline V gene sequence: CDR1 KGHDR, CDR2 SFDVKD. The CDR3 extends over 13 amino acids. V was clipped by 8 bases and J by 7 bases, with 13 bases between them. The CDR3 nucleotides are TGTGCCACCACCGATGGAGGTATCGGGGAGCTGTTTTTT. Translating it yields CATTDGGIGELFF.

The chain couples TRBV7-8 to TRBJ1-1; D unresolved. The CDR3 sequence is 17 residues long. Per the germline V gene, CDR1 is SGHVS and CDR2 is FQNEAQ. Trimming pared 2 bases from V and 0 bases from J, leaving 16 bases between. CDR3 bases: TGTGCCAGCAGCTTACAGTCGAGGAATGGAATGAACACTGAAGCTTTCTTT. Translation: CASSLQSRNGMNTEAFF.

This clone was picked up a small number of times. V usage is TRBV27 and J usage is TRBJ1-1, with D perhaps TRBD1 (6 bases). The germline V gene encodes CDR1 MNHEY and CDR2 SMNVEV (reference sequence). CDR3 size: 16 residues. Trimming left V 8 bases short and J 1 base short, with 20 bases between. This CDR3 reads CASRPWGQGTNTEAFF. DNA for the CDR3: TGTGCCAGCCGTCCATGGGGCCAGGGGACGAACACTGAAGCTTTCTTT.

The gene calls are TRBV6-2 or TRBV6-3 and TRBJ1-1; 7 bases map to TRBD1. The CDR3 has 14 residues. Trimming at V came to 6 bases and at J to 4 bases, leaving 8 bases not matched to a gene. Per the germline V gene, CDR1 is MNHEY and CDR2 is SVGEGT. DNA for the CDR3: TGTGCCAGCAGCCCCCGACAGGGAGGCACTGAAGCTTTCTTT. Translated: CASSPRQGGTEAFF.

The chain joins TRBV6-5 to TRBJ2-7, with a weak D call TRBD2 (5 bases). The CDR3 contains 13 residues. The germline V gene has CDR1 MNHEY and CDR2 SVGAGI. V was clipped by 6 bases and J by 6 bases, with 15 bases between them. Here the CDR3 reads CASSVTTSREQYV. CDR3 in DNA: TGTGCCAGCAGCGTAACAACTAGTCGCGAGCAGTACGTC.

This chain links TRBV10-3 with TRBJ1-2; TRBD1 might be the D (6 bases). V lost 8 bases and J lost 3, with 13 bases in between. Germline lookup yields CDR1 ENHRY and CDR2 SYGVKD. CDR3 size: 13 residues. The CDR3 bases are TGTGCCATCGGGTCAGGGGATGACTATGGCTACACCTTC. Protein product: CAIGSGDDYGYTF.

The sample holds a few counts of this clone. CDR3 residues: CASSQSPGAGELFF. The CDR3 DNA sequence: TGTGCCAGCAGCCAATCCCCCGGGGCCGGGGAGCTGTTTTTT. The chain employs TRBV14 and TRBJ2-2, with a possible D match to TRBD2 (5 bases). Germline loops: CDR1 SGHDN, CDR2 FVKESK. The CDR3 runs to 14 residues. V gave up 2 bases and J gave up 6 bases, with 10 bases separating them.

This chain uses TRBV10-3 with TRBJ2-7; 13 nucleotides align to TRBD2. The CDR3 contains 16 residues. V lost 5 bases, J lost 4 bases, and 8 bases stayed unmatched. CDR1 is ENHRY, CDR2 SYGVKD, per germline. CDR3 nucleotides: TGTGCCATCAGTCCGAGACTAGCGGGAGGCGGGTACGAGCAGTACTTC. It codes for CAISPRLAGGGYEQYF.

This rearrangement joins TRBV20-1 to TRBJ1-2; 8 bases agree with TRBD1. CDR1 is DFQATT and CDR2 is SNEGSKA in the germline V gene (reference sequence). This CDR3 region has 10 residues. Trimming at V came to 6 bases and at J to 8 bases, leaving 2 bases not matched to a gene. CDR3 in DNA: TGCAGTGCCGGACAGGGCGGCTACACCTTC. This encodes CSAGQGGYTF.

This sequence joins TRBV6-2 or TRBV6-3 and TRBJ2-7; D unresolved. The germline V gene has CDR1 MNHEY and CDR2 SVGEGT. Trimming removed 5 bases from V and 2 bases from J, with 4 bases in between. The CDR3 is 11 amino acids. The CDR3 DNA reads as TGTGCCAGCAGTATAACCTACGAGCAGTACTTC. Its translation: CASSITYEQYF.

The chain joins TRBV29-1 to TRBJ1-1, with D possibly TRBD1 on 6 matching bases. This CDR3 is built from 13 residues. V was clipped by 3 bases and J by 4 bases, with 12 bases between them. Germline CDR1 is SQVTM and CDR2 is ANQGSEA. CDR3 sequence (DNA): TGCAGCGTTGATGCGGGGGGCCGCACTGAAGCTTTCTTT. Protein product: CSVDAGGRTEAFF.

The chain links TRBV10-2 to TRBJ1-2; D is unresolved. V was cut by 4 bases and J by 4 bases, with 19 bases left in between. Per germline, CDR1 WSHSY and CDR2 SAAADI. The CDR3 sequence is 16 residues long. In DNA, the CDR3 is TGCGCCAGCAGTGTTCTCCCTGCACAAACTAGCTATGGCTACACCTTC. Its translation: CASSVLPAQTSYGYTF.